The T cell receptor beta chain described here comes from a study of blood T cell repertoires in COVID-19. Across the whole study: Spain, Italy and the United States supplied samples that represented acute and convalescent COVID-19. T cells, B-cell-depleted T cells, or PBMCs supplied cDNA or gDNA.

V was trimmed by 6 bases and J by 6 bases, leaving 7 bases between them. There are 11 residues in the CDR3. The germline CDR1 and CDR2 sequences are MNHEY and SVGEGT. Original data processing: Quantification of nucleated cells was approximated via reference gene primer amplification. TCRdb's copy holds only in-frame clones and misses some; the assay was immunoSEQ multiplex PCR. Clone size and the V and J calls come from that table; the DNA yielded D and trimming. The sample carries approximately 180,000 clones, approximately 83% recorded once. The sequenced sample consisted of peripheral blood. V usage is TRBV6-2 or TRBV6-3 and J usage is TRBJ2-3; D gene uncertain. This receptor was identified in a man aged 60 to 69 with acute or convalescent COVID-19. In DNA, the CDR3 is TGTGCCAGCAGCCTTTCTGATACGCAGTATTTT. It yields the protein CASSLSDTQYF.